This TCR beta chain comes out of a study of control samples from healthy donors and cancer patients. Repertoires were generated with immunoSEQ multiplex PCR, while TCRdb's copy carries only in-frame clones and drops some. The table shows some 120,000 clones, with more than 80% occurring only once. The source material was PBMCs. The receptor was isolated from a woman aged 45 to 65 with colorectal cancer.

In nucleotides, the CDR3 is TGTGCCAGCAGCCAAGTCGGGGGACGTTCACCCCTCCACTTT. Its protein is CASSQVGGRSPLHF. V is TRBV14 and J is TRBJ1-6; a weak D match, TRBD1 (5 bases). Germline lookup yields CDR1 SGHDN and CDR2 FVKESK. Trimming pared 1 base from V and 9 bases from J, leaving 10 bases between. The CDR3 runs 14 residues.